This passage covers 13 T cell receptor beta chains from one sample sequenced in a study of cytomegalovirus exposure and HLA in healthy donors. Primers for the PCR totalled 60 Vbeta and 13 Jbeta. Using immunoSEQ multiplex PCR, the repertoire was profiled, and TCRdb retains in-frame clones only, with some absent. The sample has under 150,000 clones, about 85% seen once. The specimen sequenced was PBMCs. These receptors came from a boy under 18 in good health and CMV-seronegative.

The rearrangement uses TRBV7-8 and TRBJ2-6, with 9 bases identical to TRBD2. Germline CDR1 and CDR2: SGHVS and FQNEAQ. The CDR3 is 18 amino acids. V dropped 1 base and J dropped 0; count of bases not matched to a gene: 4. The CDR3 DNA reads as TGTGCCAGCAGCTTAGTGGTGACTAGCGGCTCTGGGGCCAACGTCCTGACTTTC. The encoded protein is CASSLVVTSGSGANVLTF.

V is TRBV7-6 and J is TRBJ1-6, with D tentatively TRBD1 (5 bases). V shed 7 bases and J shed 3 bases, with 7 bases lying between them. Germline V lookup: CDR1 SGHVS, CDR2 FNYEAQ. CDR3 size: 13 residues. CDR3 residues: CASTQGYNSPLHF. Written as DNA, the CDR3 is TGTGCCAGCACCCAGGGCTATAATTCACCCCTCCACTTT.

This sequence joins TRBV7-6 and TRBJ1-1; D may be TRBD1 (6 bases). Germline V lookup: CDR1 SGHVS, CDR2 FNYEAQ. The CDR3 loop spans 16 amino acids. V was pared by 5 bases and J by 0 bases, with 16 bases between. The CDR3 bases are TGTGCCAGCAGCCAGTACCGGGACACGATGAACACTGAAGCTTTCTTT. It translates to CASSQYRDTMNTEAFF. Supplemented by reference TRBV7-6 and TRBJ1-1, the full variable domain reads GAGVSQSPRYKVTKRGQDVALRCDPISGHVSLYWYRQALGQGPEFLTYFNYEAQQDKSGLPNDRFSAERPEGSISTLTIQRTEQRDSAMYRCASSQYRDTMNTEAFFGQGTRLTVV.

The CDR3 here is CASSVEQLSYEQYF. The CDR3 DNA is TGTGCCAGCAGTGTCGAACAGCTCTCCTACGAGCAGTACTTC. The chain is built from TRBV2 and TRBJ2-7; D is uncertain. The CDR3 spans 14 residues. Per germline, CDR1 SNHLY and CDR2 FYNNEI. Deletions cut 4 bases from V and 0 bases from J, with 10 bases between.

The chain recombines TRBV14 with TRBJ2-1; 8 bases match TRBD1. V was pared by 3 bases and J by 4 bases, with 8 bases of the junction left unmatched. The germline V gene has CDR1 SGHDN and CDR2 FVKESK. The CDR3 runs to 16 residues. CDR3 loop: CASSQVGQEKYNEQFF. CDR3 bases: TGTGCCAGCAGCCAGGTGGGACAGGAGAAATACAATGAGCAGTTCTTC.

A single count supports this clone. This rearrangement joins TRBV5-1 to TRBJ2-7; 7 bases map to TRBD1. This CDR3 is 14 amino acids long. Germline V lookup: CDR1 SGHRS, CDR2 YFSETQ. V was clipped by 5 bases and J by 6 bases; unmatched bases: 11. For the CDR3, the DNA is TGCGCCAGCAGTCAAGAGACAGGGTTTGGCGAGCAGTACTTC. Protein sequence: CASSQETGFGEQYF. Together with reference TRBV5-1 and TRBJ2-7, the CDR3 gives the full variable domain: KAGVTQTPRYLIKTRGQQVTLSCSPISGHRSVSWYQQTPGQGLQFLFEYFSETQRNKGNFPGRFSGRQFSNSRSEMNVSTLELGDSALYLCASSQETGFGEQYFGPGTRLTVT.

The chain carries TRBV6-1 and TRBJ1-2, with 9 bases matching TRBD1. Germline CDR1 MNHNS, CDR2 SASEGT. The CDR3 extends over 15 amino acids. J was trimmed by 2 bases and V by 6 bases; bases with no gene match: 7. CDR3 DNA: TGTGCCAGCAGACCCGGGACAGGGTGGAACTATGGCTACACCTTC. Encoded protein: CASRPGTGWNYGYTF.

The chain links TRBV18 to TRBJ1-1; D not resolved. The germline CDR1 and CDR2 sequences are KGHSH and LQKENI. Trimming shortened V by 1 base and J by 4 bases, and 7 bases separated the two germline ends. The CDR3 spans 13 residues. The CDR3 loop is CASSPREGTEAFF. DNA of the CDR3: TGTGCCAGCTCACCACGAGAGGGCACTGAAGCTTTCTTT.

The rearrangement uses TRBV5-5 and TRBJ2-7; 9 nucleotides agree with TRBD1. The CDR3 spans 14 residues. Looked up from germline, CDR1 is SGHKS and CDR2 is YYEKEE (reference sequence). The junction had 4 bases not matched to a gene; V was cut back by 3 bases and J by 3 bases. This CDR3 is CASSYPGQGYEQYF. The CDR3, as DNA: TGTGCCAGCAGCTATCCGGGACAGGGCTACGAGCAGTACTTC.

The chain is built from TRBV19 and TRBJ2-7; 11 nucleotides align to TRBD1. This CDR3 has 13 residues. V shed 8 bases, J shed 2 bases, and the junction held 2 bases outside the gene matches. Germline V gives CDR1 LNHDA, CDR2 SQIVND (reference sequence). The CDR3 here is CASGQGATYEQYF. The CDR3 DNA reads TGTGCCAGTGGACAGGGGGCTACCTACGAGCAGTACTTC.

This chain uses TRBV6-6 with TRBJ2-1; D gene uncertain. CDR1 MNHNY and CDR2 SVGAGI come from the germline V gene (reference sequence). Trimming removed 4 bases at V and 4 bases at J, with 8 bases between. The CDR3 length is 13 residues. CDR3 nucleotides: TGTGCCAGCAGTTTGACAACGTACAATGAGCAGTTCTTC. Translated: CASSLTTYNEQFF.

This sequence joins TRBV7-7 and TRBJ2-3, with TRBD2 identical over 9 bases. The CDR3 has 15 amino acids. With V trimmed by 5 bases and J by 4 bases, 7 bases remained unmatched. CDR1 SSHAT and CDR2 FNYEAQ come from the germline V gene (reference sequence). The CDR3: CASSLSGGAADTQYF. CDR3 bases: TGTGCCAGCAGCCTTAGCGGGGGTGCAGCAGATACGCAGTATTTT.

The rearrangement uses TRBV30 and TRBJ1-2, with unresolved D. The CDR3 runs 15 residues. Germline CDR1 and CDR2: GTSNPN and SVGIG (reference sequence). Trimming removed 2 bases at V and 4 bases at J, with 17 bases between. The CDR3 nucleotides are TGTGCCTGGAGTCCTCCCCCCACAGAGATCTATGGCTACACCTTC. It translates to CAWSPPPTEIYGYTF. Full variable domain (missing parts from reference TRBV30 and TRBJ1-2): SQTIHQWPATLVQPVGSPLSLECTVEGTSNPNLYWYRQAAGRGLQLLFYSVGIGQISSEVPQNLSASRPQDRQFILSSKKLLLSDSGFYLCAWSPPPTEIYGYTFGSGTRLTVV.